This is a list of T cell receptor beta chains from one sample in a study of beta chain features in type 1 diabetes. Produced via immunoSEQ multiplex PCR; TCRdb's table is partial and in-frame only. The sample lists around 250,000 clones, roughly a quarter seen once, with about 0.012% in the top ten. Sequencing was performed on naive CD4+ T cells from blood. These receptor sequences come from a woman aged 25 to 39 with type 1 diabetes. The CDR3 runs from the conserved cysteine through the conserved F or W. A D gene is named only where the DNA matches it firmly. Rows give clone size only sometimes, using once, few, many, or a class for an expanded clone.

clone_size j_call d_call v_call cdr3_aa cdr3_nt
- TRBJ1-2 - TRBV5-1 CASSLITRDYGYTF TGCGCCAGCAGCTTGATAACCAGGGACTATGGCTACACCTTC
few TRBJ1-5 TRBD1 TRBV30 CAWSVQGDQPQHF TGTGCCTGGAGTGTACAGGGGGACCAGCCCCAGCATTTT
- TRBJ2-2 TRBD2 TRBV19 CASTRLAGVSGELFF TGTGCCAGTACCAGACTAGCGGGAGTGAGCGGGGAGCTGTTTTTT
few TRBJ2-2 TRBD2 TRBV7-9 CASTELRASGNTGELFF TGTGCCAGCACCGAACTCAGGGCTAGCGGGAACACCGGGGAGCTGTTTTTT
- TRBJ2-5 TRBD2 TRBV19 CASSRTSGRWVETQYF TGTGCCAGTAGCCGGACTAGCGGGAGATGGGTCGAGACCCAGTACTTC
- TRBJ2-1 TRBD1 TRBV4-1 CASSSRDRYNEQFF TGCGCCAGCAGCTCAAGGGACAGATACAATGAGCAGTTCTTC
- TRBJ2-7 - TRBV6-1 CASSEGASPVHEQYF TGTGCCAGCAGTGAAGGAGCTAGCCCCGTCCACGAGCAGTACTTC
- TRBJ2-3 TRBD2 TRBV9 CASSRTSGTDTQYF TGTGCCAGCAGCAGGACTAGCGGCACAGATACGCAGTATTTT
- TRBJ2-7 TRBD1 TRBV7-9 CASSLAQGIDEQYF TGTGCCAGCAGCTTAGCACAGGGGATCGACGAGCAGTACTTC
- TRBJ2-1 - TRBV2 CASSVKGVWEQFF TGTGCCAGCAGTGTAAAGGGAGTTTGGGAGCAGTTCTTC
- TRBJ2-3 - TRBV9 CASSVVGSTDTQYF TGTGCCAGCAGCGTAGTTGGCAGCACAGATACGCAGTATTTT
- TRBJ2-1 - TRBV29-1 CSVEEKVRGGYSYNEQFF TGCAGCGTTGAAGAAAAAGTGCGCGGCGGCTACTCCTACAATGAGCAGTTCTTC
once TRBJ2-1 TRBD2 TRBV6-9 CASSFSGAVEQFF TGTGCCAGCAGTTTTAGCGGGGCCGTGGAGCAGTTCTTC
few TRBJ2-1 TRBD2 TRBV7-8 CASSPRGREGLHNEQFF TGTGCCAGCAGCCCACGGGGGCGGGAGGGCCTCCACAATGAGCAGTTCTTC
- TRBJ2-3 - TRBV29-1 CSVDRSSGTDTQYF TGCAGCGTTGACAGATCTAGCGGCACAGATACGCAGTATTTT
few TRBJ2-7 - TRBV29-1 CSVVSDRNEQYF TGCAGCGTTGTTTCCGACAGGAACGAGCAGTACTTC
- TRBJ2-5 TRBD2 TRBV10-3 CAIGLAGAQETQYF TGTGCCATCGGACTAGCGGGAGCTCAAGAGACCCAGTACTTC
few TRBJ2-7 - TRBV29-1 CSVVAERTYEQYF TGCAGCGTGGTCGCTGAGCGGACCTACGAGCAGTACTTC
few TRBJ2-3 TRBD2 TRBV7-9 CASSSQRGGPDTQYF TGTGCCAGCAGCTCTCAGCGGGGAGGGCCAGATACGCAGTATTTT
- TRBJ1-2 TRBD1 TRBV27 CASSLNGQVYGYTF TGTGCCAGCAGTTTAAATGGACAGGTCTATGGCTACACCTTC
- TRBJ2-7 - TRBV7-2 CASSLDNYEQYF TGTGCCAGCAGCTTAGACAACTACGAGCAGTACTTC
- TRBJ1-1 TRBD1 TRBV13 CASSTPGQGNTEAFF TGTGCCAGCAGCACTCCGGGACAGGGGAACACTGAAGCTTTCTTT
- TRBJ2-7 TRBD2 TRBV19 CASSLRVLAEIYEQYF TGTGCCAGTAGTCTCCGAGTTCTAGCGGAGATCTACGAGCAGTACTTC
- TRBJ1-4 - TRBV30 CAWSRGANEKLFF TGTGCCTGGAGTCGGGGGGCAAATGAAAAACTGTTTTTT
- TRBJ2-1 - TRBV4-1 CASSQDLTSWFF TGCGCCAGCAGCCAAGATCTGACTAGTTGGTTCTTC
few TRBJ2-7 TRBD2 TRBV27 CASSPTTAGGLVEQYF TGTGCCAGCAGTCCCACTACGGCGGGAGGCCTGGTCGAGCAGTACTTC
few TRBJ1-1 TRBD1 TRBV7-9 CASSPGTENTEAFF TGTGCCAGCAGCCCCGGGACAGAGAACACTGAAGCTTTCTTT
- TRBJ2-3 TRBD2 TRBV12-5 CASGSGLAGEGDTQYF TGTGCTAGTGGTTCTGGACTAGCGGGAGAAGGAGATACGCAGTATTTT
- TRBJ2-7 - TRBV15 CATSRERREDYEQYF TGTGCCACCAGCAGAGAACGCAGGGAGGACTACGAGCAGTACTTC
- TRBJ2-3 TRBD1 TRBV27 CASSFLGQGRTDTQYF TGTGCCAGCAGTTTTCTGGGACAGGGTCGCACAGATACGCAGTATTTT
- TRBJ2-3 - TRBV11-2 CASSPTGTSTDTQYF TGTGCCAGCAGCCCTACAGGGACGAGCACAGATACGCAGTATTTT
- TRBJ1-2 - TRBV28 CASNQAVQNGYTF TGTGCCAGCAACCAAGCCGTACAGAATGGCTACACCTTC
few TRBJ1-2 - TRBV29-1 CSVDYRRTNYGYTF TGCAGCGTTGACTACAGGAGAACTAACTATGGCTACACCTTC
- TRBJ2-7 TRBD2 TRBV4-1 CASSQVGLAGDEQYF TGCGCCAGCAGCCAGGTAGGGCTAGCGGGAGACGAGCAGTACTTC
- TRBJ1-1 TRBD1 TRBV30 CAWTDRATEAFF TGTGCCTGGACGGACAGGGCCACTGAAGCTTTCTTT
- TRBJ1-4 - TRBV7-9 CASSGYSGVGEKLFF TGTGCCAGCAGCGGATATTCAGGGGTTGGGGAAAAACTGTTTTTT
few TRBJ1-2 - TRBV9 CASSPTSVGYGYTF TGTGCCAGCAGCCCCACTTCCGTCGGCTATGGCTACACCTTC
few TRBJ2-1 TRBD2 TRBV29-1 CSVGGGPPEYNEQFF TGCAGCGTTGGGGGAGGGCCGCCTGAATACAATGAGCAGTTCTTC
- TRBJ2-1 - TRBV13 CASSLHGIEQFF TGTGCCAGCAGCTTACACGGGATCGAGCAGTTCTTC
few TRBJ2-1 TRBD1 TRBV2 CASTITGQISNNEQFF TGTGCCAGCACCATCACGGGACAGATCTCTAACAATGAGCAGTTCTTC
few TRBJ2-7 - TRBV30 CAWSLAYEQYF TGTGCCTGGAGTTTAGCCTACGAGCAGTACTTC
few TRBJ1-5 - TRBV4-1 CASSHPGRIIQPQHF TGCGCCAGCAGCCACCCCGGGAGAATAATTCAGCCCCAGCATTTT
- TRBJ2-2 - TRBV16 CASNRQHGLGNTGELFF TGTGCCAGCAACCGACAACATGGTCTGGGGAACACCGGGGAGCTGTTTTTT
few TRBJ2-5 - TRBV29-1 CSVERKQAYQETQYF TGCAGCGTTGAAAGAAAACAGGCGTACCAAGAGACCCAGTACTTC
few TRBJ2-1 - TRBV4-2 CASSQIGGMGPLSNEQFF TGTGCCAGCAGCCAGATAGGGGGAATGGGACCTTTATCCAATGAGCAGTTCTTC
- TRBJ1-1 TRBD1 TRBV15 CATSRQGTEAFF TGTGCCACCAGCCGACAGGGCACTGAAGCTTTCTTT
few TRBJ1-1 - TRBV4-2 CASSQDRGDRLNTEAFF TGTGCCAGCAGCCAAGATCGGGGAGACAGGCTGAACACTGAAGCTTTCTTT
few TRBJ1-3 TRBD1 TRBV6-5 CASSFGTGGNTIYF TGTGCCAGCAGTTTCGGGACAGGAGGAAACACCATATATTTT
- TRBJ2-2 TRBD1 TRBV5-1 CASSSRTGETGELFF TGCGCCAGCAGCTCCCGGACAGGGGAAACCGGGGAGCTGTTTTTT